This T cell receptor beta chain was sequenced during a study of vaccination effects on CD4 cells after COVID-19. Overall study context: Each well held some 2.2 million PBMC cultured with around 10 ug/ml peptides and approximately 11 IU/ml IL-2. Study-level findings and limits: Clones arising from infection and from vaccination showed marked clonal contraction late after vaccination. Limitations: small convalescent group and missing early post-infection timepoints. Common cold coronaviruses were cross-recognized by only 1 of 255 vaccine-induced clones in healthy vaccinees.

The CDR3 loop spans 14 amino acids. Trimming took 1 base from V and 3 from J, leaving 7 bases between them. Germline V gene sequence: CDR1 SGHTA, CDR2 FQGNSA. An approximately 10-day culture period preceded the isolation of CD4+ T cells. The data were produced by immunoSEQ multiplex PCR, yet TCRdb's version contains in-frame clones alone and is incomplete. The repertoire has 37,000 or so clones, approximately 72% of them found once; the top ten carry about 3%. In the case of this clone: Antigen unknown.

J is TRBJ1-5 and V is TRBV7-2; D remains ambiguous. The sequenced sample was CD4+ T cells from PBMCs cultured without peptide, obtained before COVID-19 vaccination. The sequence was collected from a human donor who received a COVID-19 vaccine. Written as DNA, the CDR3 is TGTGCCAGCAGCTTAGGCCAGGTCAATCAGCCCCAGCATTTT. Its translation is CASSLGQVNQPQHF.